This T cell receptor beta chain was documented in a study of OX40 agonist ivuxolimab in advanced cancers. Some background on the complete study: Ivuxolimab, which targeted the costimulatory receptor OX40 (CD134), was an agonistic, fully human IgG2 monoclonal antibody. Intravenous ivuxolimab was administered to patients every 2 weeks at six dose levels: 0.01, 0.1, 0.3, 1.5, 3 and 10 mg/kg. Partial responses occurred in three dose-escalation patients: two with cutaneous melanoma and one with hepatocellular carcinoma. In the dose-escalation cohort, over 65% of patients were male, and the mean age was about 55 years, with a range of roughly 23 to 85. The paper describes the monotherapy dose-escalation part (N = 52 patients) of the phase I trial of ivuxolimab. Among the approximately 54 dose-escalation patients, around 19 had hepatocellular carcinoma, some 15 melanoma, 9 renal cell carcinoma and 9 head and neck cancer. Patients were allowed to have had prior anti-PD-1, anti-PD-L1 or anti-CTLA-4 therapy, and more than 35% of the dose-escalation patients had been treated with checkpoint inhibitors. The purpose of peripheral TCRbeta sequencing was to test whether ivuxolimab changed TCR sequence diversity and led to clonal T-cell expansion.

Genomic DNA was extracted from sorted cells for sequencing of the TCRbeta CDR3 region. TCRbeta CDR3 regions were sequenced using the immunoSEQ Assay. This is the immuneACCESS table as TCRdb keeps it, with only in-frame sequences that have V and J called. A part of the clones is gone; compared with another copy, unresolved V genes explain less than half, and the rest is unexplained. The sample yields 70,000 or so clones; roughly 90% were counted once. The top ten hold about 2.1% of the sample. Patients with a history of autoimmune disease or receiving systemic immunosuppression were excluded from the trial. In every dose cohort, peripheral blood was drawn for TCR sequencing at baseline, cycle 4 day 1, and cycle 7 day 1. The samples were taken from a phase I, first-in-human, multicenter, open-label dose-escalation trial of ivuxolimab. Adults with locally advanced or metastatic melanoma, renal cell, hepatocellular, or head and neck squamous cell carcinoma were enrolled in the trial. Before TCR sequencing, CD4+ T cells and CD8+ T cells were sorted from peripheral blood as separate populations.

What the study reported, not specific to this receptor: Which antigens the clonally expanded peripheral T cells were specific for was not determined. At doses of 0.1 to 3.0 mg/kg, clonal expansion of both CD4+ and CD8+ blood T cells was observed from baseline to week 6. Partial responders in the 0.1-3.0 mg/kg groups had among the lowest normalized peripheral clonal expansion, especially among CD8+ T cells. Low levels of normalized T-cell clonal expansion were also seen in some patients who did not respond. On average, CD8+ T cells showed more expanded clones than CD4+ T cells after ivuxolimab.

V loses 6 bases of germline sequence and J loses 3 bases, and the interval between the two ends is 14 bases. The CDR3 sequence holds 15 residues, the cysteine and phenylalanine included. Only the CDR3 part of the read is kept: 45 bases, read in frame from the first base. Per the germline V gene, MGHRA is the CDR1 and YSYEKL is the CDR2. Turning to this clone: Its target antigen remains unknown. There are no base qualities to consult, and no much larger clone falls within one base.

Recombination joined TRBV4-1 with TRBJ1-4; the D segment cannot be called with confidence. The source is an adult with an advanced solid tumor such as melanoma, head and neck, liver or kidney cancer. The sample here was CD4+ or CD8+ T cells sorted from blood, taken in a trial of the OX40 agonist ivuxolimab. The DNA sequence reads TGCGCCAGCAGTCAAACGACATCCCCTAATGAAAAACTGTTTTTT. It translates to CASSQTTSPNEKLFF.